The present TCR beta chain was sequenced within a study of blood T cells in healthy people across ages. Study outcomes and limitations: Correlation between TCR beta diversity and naive T cell percentage was strong. Naive CD4+ cell counts and diversity both ran higher in long-lived than in aged donors.

Comment on this clonotype: Its specificity is not known.

Primers used in a second PCR of roughly 6 to 12 cycles were a sample-barcoded 5' primer and a J-beta primer mix. TCRdb re-derived calls from the 5' RACE reads in MiXCR, one entry per CDR3 protein. The sample shows fewer than 950,000 distinct CDR3 sequences, about 37% of them seen only once. The CDR3 is 13 residues long. Germline assignment: CDR1 MNHEY and CDR2 SVGAGI. Sequenced sample: blood. This chain links TRBV6-5 with TRBJ2-5; D not resolved. The DNA matches TRBJ2-4 better at its end, which makes the J call doubtful. The receptor was derived from a man between 18 and 29 years old in good health. The CDR3 loop reads CATLGPSRNIQYF. The CDR3 DNA is TGTGCCACCCTAGGACCATCCAGGAACATTCAGTACTTC.